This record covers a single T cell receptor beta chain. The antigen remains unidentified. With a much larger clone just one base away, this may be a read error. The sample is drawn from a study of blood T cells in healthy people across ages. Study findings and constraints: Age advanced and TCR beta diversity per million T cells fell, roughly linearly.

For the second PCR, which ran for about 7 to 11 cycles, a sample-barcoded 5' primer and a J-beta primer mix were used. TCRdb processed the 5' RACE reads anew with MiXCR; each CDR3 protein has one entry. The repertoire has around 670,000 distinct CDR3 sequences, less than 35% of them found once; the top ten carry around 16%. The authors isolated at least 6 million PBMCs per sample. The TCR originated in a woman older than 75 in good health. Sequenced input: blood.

The CDR3 DNA reads TGTGCCACGAGACTGAGCTCCTACAATGAGCAGTACTTC. This translates into CATRLSSYNEQYF. This rearrangement joins TRBV12-3 or TRBV12-4 to TRBJ2-1; no definite D call. TRBJ2-7 explains the end of the DNA better; the J call may be wrong. There are 13 residues in the CDR3.